This entry lists 26 T cell receptor beta chains sequenced from one sample in a study of T cells expressing NK-cell markers. TCRdb reprocessed the 5' RACE reads; each CDR3 protein has one entry and no DNA is given. The sample table includes 200,000 to 300,000 distinct CDR3 sequences. Material: blood T cells: a sorted CD56 or NKG2C T cell subset, CD4+ or CD8+ T cells, or bulk PBMC T cells (not recorded which). All receptors derive from a young man in good health.

The V gene is TRBV10-3, the J gene TRBJ2-2; TCRdb names TRBD1, which stays unverified in the absence of DNA. Germline V gene sequence: CDR1 ENHRY, CDR2 SYGVKD. The CDR3 extends over 15 amino acids. This CDR3 is CATVQQGAGTGELFF.

The chain has TRBV20-1 and TRBJ2-6. The CDR3 is 15 residues long. Looked up from germline, CDR1 is DFQATT and CDR2 is SNEGSKA (reference sequence). The CDR3 reads CSAMIDTAGANVLTF.

Here the CDR3 reads CASRNPGSNEQFF. The chain combines TRBV11-1 with TRBJ2-1; TCRdb's D gene call, TRBD1, goes unchecked for lack of DNA. CDR3 length equals 13 residues. Germline-derived CDR1 and CDR2 are SGHAT and FQDESV (reference sequence).

The chain employs TRBV21-1 and TRBJ2-3; TCRdb names TRBD2, which stays unverified in the absence of DNA. TRBV21-1 is a documented pseudogene. The CDR3 runs 16 residues. CDR3 region: CASSRTTRSDTDTQYF.

The genes are TRBV6-1 and TRBJ2-6; no DNA is available, so the TRBD1 call from TCRdb remains unchecked. CDR1 MNHNS and CDR2 SASEGT come from the germline V gene. This CDR3 comprises 18 residues. The CDR3 here is CASSRAGGPTSGANVLTF.

The chain has TRBV4-1 and TRBJ1-4; TCRdb proposes TRBD1, but this gene call is untestable without DNA. Germline V gene lookup returns CDR1 MGHRA and CDR2 YSYEKL. CDR3 length: 15 residues. CDR3: CASSQGGPGNEKLFF.

This CDR3 reads CASRGGGGVSYEQYF. This chain uses TRBV27 with TRBJ2-7; as DNA is missing, the TRBD1 call by TCRdb cannot be tested. Germline lookup yields CDR1 MNHEY and CDR2 SMNVEV (reference sequence). The CDR3 sequence is 15 residues long.

The CDR3 region is CSVEGTLTDTQYF. This sequence joins TRBV29-1 and TRBJ2-3. CDR3 length: 13 residues. Germline-derived CDR1 and CDR2 are SQVTM and ANQGSEA.

The chain joins TRBV4-3 to TRBJ2-2; as DNA is missing, the TRBD1 call by TCRdb cannot be tested. The CDR3 is 16 amino acids. The germline gives CDR1 LGHNA, CDR2 YSLEER. CDR3 residues: CASSQKTGINTGELFF.

The rearrangement links TRBV4-1 to TRBJ2-3; with no DNA, the TCRdb D assignment of TRBD2 cannot be verified. The CDR3 is 16 amino acids. Per the germline V gene, CDR1 is MGHRA and CDR2 is YSYEKL. CDR3 amino acids: CASSQGAGGVTDTQYF.

This chain links TRBV10-3 with TRBJ2-1; TCRdb's D gene call, TRBD2, goes unchecked for lack of DNA. Germline V CDR1 and CDR2: ENHRY, SYGVKD. This CDR3 is 13 amino acids long. The CDR3 protein is CARLADSGDEQFF.

The CDR3 sequence: CSVVKGVGTDTQYF. The chain recombines TRBV29-1 with TRBJ2-3; TCRdb selects TRBD1, and the lack of DNA leaves this call unchecked. This CDR3 region has 14 residues. Germline assignment: CDR1 SQVTM and CDR2 ANQGSEA.

CDR3 residues: CSVVSRGPYNEQFF. The chain employs TRBV29-1 and TRBJ2-1; TCRdb reports TRBD1, a call that lacks DNA to check it against. The CDR3 is made up of 14 amino acids. Looked up from germline, CDR1 is SQVTM and CDR2 is ANQGSEA.

V is TRBV29-1 and J is TRBJ2-1; no DNA is available, so the TRBD1 call from TCRdb remains unchecked. CDR1 is SQVTM, CDR2 ANQGSEA, per germline. CDR3 size: 19 residues. CDR3: CSVELGVVWDGISYNEQFF.

V and J are TRBV24-1 and TRBJ1-1; without DNA, the TCRdb call of TRBD1 cannot be checked. The CDR3 covers 12 residues. Germline V gene lookup returns CDR1 KGHDR and CDR2 SFDVKD. CDR3 in amino acids: CATSDGTAEAFF.

This chain connects TRBV10-1 to TRBJ2-5; with no DNA, the TCRdb D assignment of TRBD2 cannot be verified. Germline values: CDR1 WNHNN, CDR2 SYGVQD (reference sequence). This CDR3 has 14 residues. The CDR3 loop is CASSYGGLQETQYF.

V gene TRBV6-5 combines with J gene TRBJ2-3; checking the TCRdb D call of TRBD2 is not possible without DNA. The CDR3 extends over 17 amino acids. The germline CDR1 and CDR2 sequences are MNHEY and SVGAGI. CDR3 sequence reads: CASSSFETSGRRDTQYF.

The CDR3 region is CASSLVGTGTYEQYF. This chain joins TRBV7-2 and TRBJ2-7; TCRdb calls TRBD1, which cannot be checked without DNA. The CDR3 is 15 amino acids. Germline V gives CDR1 SGHTA, CDR2 FQGNSA.

The chain employs TRBV20-1 and TRBJ2-1; checking the TCRdb D call of TRBD2 is not possible without DNA. The germline gives CDR1 DFQATT, CDR2 SNEGSKA (reference sequence). The CDR3 runs to 16 residues. The CDR3 region is CSARDLLGGPGNEQFF.

The CDR3 loop reads CASSSLPWGSNEQFF. The rearrangement uses TRBV27 and TRBJ2-1; TCRdb calls TRBD1, which cannot be checked without DNA. Germline assignment: CDR1 MNHEY and CDR2 SMNVEV (reference sequence). CDR3 length equals 15 residues.

V usage is TRBV20-1 and J usage is TRBJ2-7; TCRdb reports TRBD1, a call that lacks DNA to check it against. The CDR3 sequence is 12 residues long. The germline V gene encodes CDR1 DFQATT and CDR2 SNEGSKA (reference sequence). The CDR3 is CSAGTGTREQYF.

The CDR3 spells CATRYSDTGELFF. The chain joins TRBV15 to TRBJ2-2. The CDR3 has 13 residues. Per the germline V gene, CDR1 is LNHNV and CDR2 is YYDKDF (reference sequence).

The chain combines TRBV15 with TRBJ1-1. Germline-derived CDR1 and CDR2 are LNHNV and YYDKDF (reference sequence). The CDR3 runs to 16 residues. CDR3 amino acids: CATSRDLTSLPFEAFF.

The J gene is TRBJ2-1, the V gene TRBV2. The germline V gene encodes CDR1 SNHLY and CDR2 FYNNEI. The CDR3 totals 12 residues. The CDR3 region is CASSESYNEQFF. Based on the CDR3 plus reference TRBV2 and TRBJ2-1, the full variable domain is EPEVTQTPSHQVTQMGQEVILRCVPISNHLYFYWYRQILGQKVEFLVSFYNNEISEKSEIFDDQFSVERPDGSNFTLKIRSTKLEDSAMYFCASSESYNEQFFGPGTRLTVL.

The chain recombines TRBV19 with TRBJ1-1; TCRdb designates TRBD1, a call that cannot be tested without DNA. Germline loops: CDR1 LNHDA, CDR2 SQIVND (reference sequence). The CDR3 sequence is 12 residues long. CDR3 in amino acids: CASSIPPTEAFF. The whole variable domain, filled in from reference TRBV19 and TRBJ1-1, reads DGGITQSPKYLFRKEGQNVTLSCEQNLNHDAMYWYRQDPGQGLRLIYYSQIVNDFQKGDIAEGYSVSREKKESFPLTVTSAQKNPTAFYLCASSIPPTEAFFGQGTRLTVV.

V usage is TRBV20-1 and J usage is TRBJ2-3; TCRdb's assignment of TRBD2 cannot be checked, as there is no DNA. Germline V gene data show CDR1 as DFQATT and CDR2 as SNEGSKA (reference sequence). There are 16 residues in the CDR3. CDR3 residues: CSARNPTSGSPDTQYF.